Listed below are T cell receptor beta chains from one sample, sequenced in a study of blood T cell repertoires in COVID-19. TCRdb's table, derived via immunoSEQ multiplex PCR, lists solely in-frame clones and lacks some. Of 98,000 or so clones listed, roughly 89% are singletons. The sample comprised peripheral blood. Receptor source: a human donor in a cohort sampled during active COVID-19. Both conserved end residues are part of each CDR3. The order of the fields is clone size, CDR3 length, D gene, J gene, V gene, CDR3 DNA, CDR3 protein. D genes are given only for firm matches. A row's size may be missing; if present it is once, few, many or a size class.

clone_size: NA
cdr3_length: 14
d_call: NA
j_call: TRBJ2-5
v_call: TRBV7-7
cdr3_nt: TGTGCTAGCAGCGCCTCAGGGGGGAGCGAGACCCAGTACTTC
cdr3_aa: CASSASGGSETQYF

clone_size: few
cdr3_length: 13
d_call: NA
j_call: TRBJ1-1
v_call: TRBV6-5
cdr3_nt: TGTGCCAGCAGTCGGGAGGAGGGGACTGAAGCTTTCTTT
cdr3_aa: CASSREEGTEAFF

clone_size: NA
cdr3_length: 16
d_call: NA
j_call: TRBJ1-6
v_call: TRBV3-1/TRBV3-2
cdr3_nt: TGTGCCAGCAGCCAGGCAGTTACAGGGTCCGGATCACCCCTCCACTTT
cdr3_aa: CASSQAVTGSGSPLHF

clone_size: few
cdr3_length: 16
d_call: TRBD1
j_call: TRBJ2-7
v_call: TRBV11-1
cdr3_nt: TGTGCCAGCAGCCCGAGCGGACAGGGAAGATCCTACGAGCAGTACTTC
cdr3_aa: CASSPSGQGRSYEQYF

clone_size: NA
cdr3_length: 16
d_call: NA
j_call: TRBJ2-6
v_call: TRBV6-5
cdr3_nt: TGTGCCAGCAGTTGGGGGGAAGGGGCTGGGGCCAACGTCCTGACTTTC
cdr3_aa: CASSWGEGAGANVLTF

clone_size: NA
cdr3_length: 14
d_call: TRBD1
j_call: TRBJ2-3
v_call: TRBV9
cdr3_nt: TGTGCCAGCAGTACGGGACAGACCACAGATACGCAGTATTTT
cdr3_aa: CASSTGQTTDTQYF

clone_size: NA
cdr3_length: 11
d_call: NA
j_call: TRBJ2-1
v_call: TRBV29-1
cdr3_nt: TGCAGCGGCAGGGTTTTCAATGAGCAGTTCTTC
cdr3_aa: CSGRVFNEQFF

clone_size: NA
cdr3_length: 15
d_call: NA
j_call: TRBJ2-2
v_call: TRBV11-2
cdr3_nt: TGTGCCAGCAGCTTAGAGGGACAAGCCACCGGGGAGCTGTTTTTT
cdr3_aa: CASSLEGQATGELFF

clone_size: NA
cdr3_length: 15
d_call: TRBD1
j_call: TRBJ1-5
v_call: TRBV19
cdr3_nt: TGTGCCAGTGATACCGGGACAGGGCTATATCAGCCCCAGCATTTT
cdr3_aa: CASDTGTGLYQPQHF

clone_size: NA
cdr3_length: 14
d_call: NA
j_call: TRBJ1-1
v_call: TRBV18
cdr3_nt: TGTGCCAGCTCACCCTCTGGACATCGGACCGAAGCTTTCTTT
cdr3_aa: CASSPSGHRTEAFF

clone_size: NA
cdr3_length: 11
d_call: NA
j_call: TRBJ2-7
v_call: TRBV28
cdr3_nt: TGTGCCAGCAGGAAACTTTACGAGCAGTACTTC
cdr3_aa: CASRKLYEQYF

clone_size: NA
cdr3_length: 11
d_call: TRBD1
j_call: TRBJ1-2
v_call: TRBV27
cdr3_nt: TGTGCCAGCGGGACAGGGCACGGCTACACCTTC
cdr3_aa: CASGTGHGYTF

clone_size: NA
cdr3_length: 15
d_call: NA
j_call: TRBJ1-2
v_call: TRBV29-1
cdr3_nt: TGCAGCGTTGACAGGGCAGGCAGACTTGGCTATGGCTACACCTTC
cdr3_aa: CSVDRAGRLGYGYTF

clone_size: NA
cdr3_length: 11
d_call: NA
j_call: TRBJ1-2
v_call: TRBV9
cdr3_nt: TGTGCCAGCCGGGGGTATTATGGCTACACCTTC
cdr3_aa: CASRGYYGYTF

clone_size: NA
cdr3_length: 15
d_call: TRBD1
j_call: TRBJ1-2
v_call: TRBV5-1
cdr3_nt: TGCGCCAGCAGCATTGGGACAGGCCATTCCTATGGCTACACCTTC
cdr3_aa: CASSIGTGHSYGYTF

clone_size: NA
cdr3_length: 14
d_call: NA
j_call: TRBJ2-1
v_call: TRBV3-1/TRBV3-2
cdr3_nt: TGTGCCAGCAGCCGGACTATGTTTGAGGATGAGCAGTTCTTC
cdr3_aa: CASSRTMFEDEQFF

clone_size: once
cdr3_length: 14
d_call: TRBD1
j_call: TRBJ2-5
v_call: TRBV28
cdr3_nt: TGTGCCAGCAGTTTCAGGGGGCCCCAAGAGACCCAGTACTTC
cdr3_aa: CASSFRGPQETQYF

clone_size: NA
cdr3_length: 14
d_call: NA
j_call: TRBJ1-2
v_call: TRBV5-1
cdr3_nt: TGCGCCAGCAGCTTGTCGCGGGAAGTTTATGGCTACACCTTC
cdr3_aa: CASSLSREVYGYTF

clone_size: NA
cdr3_length: 12
d_call: NA
j_call: TRBJ2-1
v_call: TRBV4-1
cdr3_nt: TGCGCCAGCAGCCAAACTAGGAATGAGCAGTTCTTC
cdr3_aa: CASSQTRNEQFF

clone_size: NA
cdr3_length: 15
d_call: TRBD2
j_call: TRBJ2-7
v_call: TRBV28
cdr3_nt: TGTGCCAGCAGCCATCCTAGCGGGAGGTCCTACGAGCAGTACTTC
cdr3_aa: CASSHPSGRSYEQYF

clone_size: once
cdr3_length: 16
d_call: NA
j_call: TRBJ1-4
v_call: TRBV28
cdr3_nt: TGTGCCAGCAGGGGACCCGGGGGGGATACTAATGAAAAACTGTTTTTT
cdr3_aa: CASRGPGGDTNEKLFF

clone_size: NA
cdr3_length: 15
d_call: TRBD1
j_call: TRBJ1-6
v_call: TRBV19
cdr3_nt: TGTGCCAGTAGCGGGGGGGACAGTTATAATTCACCCCTCCACTTT
cdr3_aa: CASSGGDSYNSPLHF

clone_size: NA
cdr3_length: 14
d_call: NA
j_call: TRBJ1-1
v_call: TRBV18
cdr3_nt: TGTGCCAGCTCACGTAGAGCAGGGTCCGCTGAAGCTTTCTTT
cdr3_aa: CASSRRAGSAEAFF

clone_size: NA
cdr3_length: 13
d_call: NA
j_call: TRBJ2-2
v_call: TRBV5-8
cdr3_nt: TGTGCCAGCAGCCTCAGGGTGACCGGGGAGCTGTTTTTT
cdr3_aa: CASSLRVTGELFF

clone_size: NA
cdr3_length: 17
d_call: TRBD2
j_call: TRBJ2-2
v_call: TRBV5-8
cdr3_nt: TGTGCCAGCAGCTTGGCCTGGGGAGCGGGAGCGACCGGGGAGCTGTTTTTT
cdr3_aa: CASSLAWGAGATGELFF

clone_size: NA
cdr3_length: 16
d_call: TRBD2
j_call: TRBJ2-1
v_call: TRBV5-1
cdr3_nt: TGCGCCAGCAGGCCCGGGACTAGCGGGATACTAGGGGAGCAGTTCTTC
cdr3_aa: CASRPGTSGILGEQFF

clone_size: NA
cdr3_length: 11
d_call: NA
j_call: TRBJ2-7
v_call: TRBV12-3/TRBV12-4
cdr3_nt: TGTGCCAGCAGTTTTAGGGGAGAGCAGTACTTC
cdr3_aa: CASSFRGEQYF